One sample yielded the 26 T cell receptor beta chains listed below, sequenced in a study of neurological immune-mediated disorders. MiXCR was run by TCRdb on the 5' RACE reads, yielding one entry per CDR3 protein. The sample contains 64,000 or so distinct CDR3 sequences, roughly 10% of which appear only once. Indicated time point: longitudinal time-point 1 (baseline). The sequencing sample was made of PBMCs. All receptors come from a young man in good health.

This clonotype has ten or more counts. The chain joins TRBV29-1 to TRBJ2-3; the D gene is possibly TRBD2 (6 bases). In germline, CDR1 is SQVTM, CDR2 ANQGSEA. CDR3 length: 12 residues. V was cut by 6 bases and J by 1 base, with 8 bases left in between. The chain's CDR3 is CSVWRGTDTQYF. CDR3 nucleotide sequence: TGCAGCGTATGGAGGGGCACAGATACGCAGTATTTT.

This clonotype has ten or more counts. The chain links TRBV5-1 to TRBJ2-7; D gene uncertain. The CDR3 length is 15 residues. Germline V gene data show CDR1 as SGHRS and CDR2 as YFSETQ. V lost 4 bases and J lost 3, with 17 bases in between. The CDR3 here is CASSTSGPLDYEQYF. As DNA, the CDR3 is TGCGCCAGCAGCACCTCAGGCCCCCTCGACTACGAGCAGTACTTC.

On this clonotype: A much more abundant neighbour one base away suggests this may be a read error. In DNA, the CDR3 is TGTGCCAGCAGTTTACAGGGTTTTTTTTCTTCACCCCTCCACTTT. This sequence encodes CASSLQGFFSSPLHF. The chain combines TRBV2 with TRBJ1-6; D may be TRBD1 (6 bases). CDR1 and CDR2 (germline): SNHLY, FYNNEI. The CDR3 is 15 residues long. The V end was cut by 5 bases, the J end by 9 bases, with 17 bases between.

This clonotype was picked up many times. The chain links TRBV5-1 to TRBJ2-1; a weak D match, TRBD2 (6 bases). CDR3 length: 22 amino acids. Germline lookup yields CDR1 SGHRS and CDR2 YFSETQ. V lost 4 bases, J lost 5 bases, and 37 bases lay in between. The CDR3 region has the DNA TGCGCCAGCAGCAGACGCCCCCATGACAGTCCAGCGACTAGGGGCGGACACAATGAGCAGTTCTTC. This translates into CASSRRPHDSPATRGGHNEQFF.

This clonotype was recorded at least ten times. The CDR3 DNA sequence: TGTGCCAGCAGCCCCGGAAATTACAATGAGCAGTTCTTC. This sequence encodes CASSPGNYNEQFF. This chain connects TRBV5-5 to TRBJ2-1, with D uncertain. Germline CDR1 reads SGHKS; CDR2 reads YYEKEE (reference sequence). The CDR3 loop spans 13 amino acids. The ends were cut back, 4 bases at V and 4 bases at J, with 9 bases in the middle.

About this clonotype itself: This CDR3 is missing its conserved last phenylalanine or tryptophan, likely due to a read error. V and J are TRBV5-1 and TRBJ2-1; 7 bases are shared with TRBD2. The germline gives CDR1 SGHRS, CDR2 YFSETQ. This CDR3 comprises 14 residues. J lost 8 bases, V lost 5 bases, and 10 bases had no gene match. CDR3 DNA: TGCGCCAGCAGGAGGGCGGGAGCCCGGGATGAGCAGTTCTCC. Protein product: CASRRAGARDEQFS.

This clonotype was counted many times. The CDR3 region is CASSGQYNEQFF. CDR3 nucleotides: TGTGCCAGTAGCGGGCAATACAATGAGCAGTTCTTC. V is TRBV19 and J is TRBJ2-1, with unresolved D. CDR3 length: 12 amino acids. The V gene's germline CDR1 is LNHDA and CDR2 SQIVND (reference sequence). V dropped 6 bases and J dropped 4 bases, with 7 bases sitting between them.

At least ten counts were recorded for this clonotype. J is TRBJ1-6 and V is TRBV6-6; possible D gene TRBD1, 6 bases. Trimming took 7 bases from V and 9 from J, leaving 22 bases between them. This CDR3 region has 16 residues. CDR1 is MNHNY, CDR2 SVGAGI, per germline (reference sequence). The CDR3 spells CASTPGQGTESSPLHF. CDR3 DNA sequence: TGTGCCAGCACTCCCGGGCAGGGGACGGAAAGTTCACCCCTCCACTTT.

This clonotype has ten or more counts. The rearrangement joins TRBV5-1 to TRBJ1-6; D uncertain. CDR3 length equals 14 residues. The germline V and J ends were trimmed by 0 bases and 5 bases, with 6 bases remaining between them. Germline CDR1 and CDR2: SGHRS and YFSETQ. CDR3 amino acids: CASSLDSNNSPLHF. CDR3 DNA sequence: TGCGCCAGCAGCTTGGATAGCAATAATTCACCCCTCCACTTT.

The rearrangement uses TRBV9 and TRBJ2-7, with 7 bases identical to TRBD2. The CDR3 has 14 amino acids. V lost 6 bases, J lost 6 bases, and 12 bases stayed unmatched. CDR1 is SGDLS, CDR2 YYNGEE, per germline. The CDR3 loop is CASTRGSGVGEQYF. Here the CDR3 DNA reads TGTGCCAGCACCCGAGGAAGCGGGGTGGGCGAGCAGTACTTC.

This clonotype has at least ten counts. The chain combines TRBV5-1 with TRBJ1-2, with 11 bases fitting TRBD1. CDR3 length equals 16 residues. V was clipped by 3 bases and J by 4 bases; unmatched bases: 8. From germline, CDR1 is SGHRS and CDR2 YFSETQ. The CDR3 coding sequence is TGCGCCAGCAGCTCATCCCCGGGGACAGGGGGCTATGGCTACACCTTC. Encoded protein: CASSSSPGTGGYGYTF.

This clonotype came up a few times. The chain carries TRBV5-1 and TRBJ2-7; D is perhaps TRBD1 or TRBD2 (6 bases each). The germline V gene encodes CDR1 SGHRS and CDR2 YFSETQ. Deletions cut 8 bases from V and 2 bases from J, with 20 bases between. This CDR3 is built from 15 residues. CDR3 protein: CASLSRGRNPYEQYF. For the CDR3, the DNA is TGCGCCAGTCTCAGCCGGGGGCGGAACCCCTACGAGCAGTACTTC.

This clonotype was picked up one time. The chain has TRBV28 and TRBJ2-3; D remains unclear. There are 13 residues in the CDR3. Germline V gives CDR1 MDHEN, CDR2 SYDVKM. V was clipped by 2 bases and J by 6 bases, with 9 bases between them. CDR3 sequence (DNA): TGTGCCAGCAGTTTACCGGAGCCGGATACGCAGTATTTT. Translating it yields CASSLPEPDTQYF.

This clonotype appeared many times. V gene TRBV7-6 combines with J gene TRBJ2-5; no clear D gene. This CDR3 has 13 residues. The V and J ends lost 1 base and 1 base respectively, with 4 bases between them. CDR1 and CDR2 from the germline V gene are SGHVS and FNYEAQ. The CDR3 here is CASSLVSQETQYF. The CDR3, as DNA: TGTGCCAGCAGCTTAGTTTCCCAAGAGACCCAGTACTTC.

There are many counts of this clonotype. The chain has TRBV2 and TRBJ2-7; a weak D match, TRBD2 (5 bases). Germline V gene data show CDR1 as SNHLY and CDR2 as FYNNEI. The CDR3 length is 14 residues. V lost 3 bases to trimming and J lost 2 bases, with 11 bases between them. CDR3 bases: TGTGCCAGCAGTGATGAGGGTAGACCCTACGAGCAGTACTTC. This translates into CASSDEGRPYEQYF.

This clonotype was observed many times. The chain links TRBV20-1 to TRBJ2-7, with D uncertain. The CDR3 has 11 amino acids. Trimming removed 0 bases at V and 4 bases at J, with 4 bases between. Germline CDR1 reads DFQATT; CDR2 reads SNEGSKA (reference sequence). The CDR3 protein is CSAREGYEQYF. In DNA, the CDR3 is TGCAGTGCTAGAGAGGGTTACGAGCAGTACTTC.

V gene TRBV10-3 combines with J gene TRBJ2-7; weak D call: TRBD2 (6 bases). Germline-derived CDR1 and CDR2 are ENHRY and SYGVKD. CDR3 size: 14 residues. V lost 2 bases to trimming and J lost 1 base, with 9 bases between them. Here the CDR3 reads CAISEGGFSYEQYF. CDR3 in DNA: TGTGCCATCAGTGAGGGGGGGTTTTCCTACGAGCAGTACTTC.

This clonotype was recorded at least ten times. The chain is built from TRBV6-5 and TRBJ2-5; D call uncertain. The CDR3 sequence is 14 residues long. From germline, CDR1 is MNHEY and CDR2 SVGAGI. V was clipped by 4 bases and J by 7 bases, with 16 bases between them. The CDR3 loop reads CASSLFRGLGTQYF. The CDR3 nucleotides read TGTGCCAGCAGTTTATTTCGCGGCCTTGGGACCCAGTACTTC.

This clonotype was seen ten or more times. The CDR3 reads CASRPGQGDQPQHF. The CDR3 nucleotides read TGTGCCAGCAGACCTGGACAGGGGGATCAGCCCCAGCATTTT. The V and J genes are TRBV12-3 or TRBV12-4 and TRBJ1-5, with TRBD1 matching over 10 bases. The V gene end was trimmed by 6 bases and the J gene end by 5 bases; junction bases not matched to a gene: 4. The CDR3 loop spans 14 amino acids.

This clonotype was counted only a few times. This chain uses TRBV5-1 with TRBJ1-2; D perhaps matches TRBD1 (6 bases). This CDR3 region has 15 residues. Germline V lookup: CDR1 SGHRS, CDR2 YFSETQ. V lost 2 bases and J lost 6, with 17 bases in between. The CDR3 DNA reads TGCGCCAGCAGCTTAGTTGAGTACAGGGAGAATGGCTACACCTTC. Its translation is CASSLVEYRENGYTF. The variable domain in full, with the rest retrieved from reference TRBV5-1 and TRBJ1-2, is KAGVTQTPRYLIKTRGQQVTLSCSPISGHRSVSWYQQTPGQGLQFLFEYFSETQRNKGNFPGRFSGRQFSNSRSEMNVSTLELGDSALYLCASSLVEYRENGYTFGSGTRLTVV.

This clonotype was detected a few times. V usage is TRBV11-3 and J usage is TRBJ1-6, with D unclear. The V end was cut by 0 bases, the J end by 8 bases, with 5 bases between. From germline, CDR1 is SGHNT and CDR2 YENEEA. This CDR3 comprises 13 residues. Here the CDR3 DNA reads TGTGCCAGCAGCTTAGATCCCCATTCACCCCTCCACTTT. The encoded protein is CASSLDPHSPLHF.

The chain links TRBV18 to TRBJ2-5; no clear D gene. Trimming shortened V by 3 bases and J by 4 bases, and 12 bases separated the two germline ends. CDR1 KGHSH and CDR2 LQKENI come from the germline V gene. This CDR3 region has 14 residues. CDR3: CASSPLFRSETQYF. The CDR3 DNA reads TGTGCCAGCTCACCCCTTTTTCGATCAGAGACCCAGTACTTC.

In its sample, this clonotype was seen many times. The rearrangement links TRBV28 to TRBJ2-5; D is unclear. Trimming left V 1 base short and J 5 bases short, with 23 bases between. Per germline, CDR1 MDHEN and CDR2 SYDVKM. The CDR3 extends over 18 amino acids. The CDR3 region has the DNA TGTGCCAGCAGTTTATCCGGCATCCATGGGTCAATGTCGGAGACCCAGTACTTC. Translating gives CASSLSGIHGSMSETQYF.

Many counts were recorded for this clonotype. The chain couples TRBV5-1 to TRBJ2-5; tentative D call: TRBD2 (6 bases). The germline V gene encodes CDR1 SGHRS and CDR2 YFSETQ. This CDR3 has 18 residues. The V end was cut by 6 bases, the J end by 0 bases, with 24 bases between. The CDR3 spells CASTATRAGPGYQETQYF. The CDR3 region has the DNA TGCGCCAGCACCGCGACTAGGGCGGGTCCGGGCTACCAAGAGACCCAGTACTTC. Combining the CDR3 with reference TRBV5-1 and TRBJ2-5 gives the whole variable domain KAGVTQTPRYLIKTRGQQVTLSCSPISGHRSVSWYQQTPGQGLQFLFEYFSETQRNKGNFPGRFSGRQFSNSRSEMNVSTLELGDSALYLCASTATRAGPGYQETQYFGPGTRLLVL.

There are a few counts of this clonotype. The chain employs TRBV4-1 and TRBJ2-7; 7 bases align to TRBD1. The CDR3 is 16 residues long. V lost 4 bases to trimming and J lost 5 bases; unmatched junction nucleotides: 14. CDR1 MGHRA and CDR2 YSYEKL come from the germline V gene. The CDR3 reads CASSRIKTGLGDEQYF. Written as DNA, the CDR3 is TGCGCCAGCAGCCGGATAAAGACAGGGCTAGGGGACGAGCAGTACTTC.

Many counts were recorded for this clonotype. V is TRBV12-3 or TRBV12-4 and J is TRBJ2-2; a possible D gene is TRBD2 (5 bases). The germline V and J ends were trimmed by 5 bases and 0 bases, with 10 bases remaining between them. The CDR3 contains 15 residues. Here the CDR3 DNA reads TGTGCCAGCAGTAGGAGCGGTACGAACACCGGGGAGCTGTTTTTT. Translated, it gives CASSRSGTNTGELFF.